The entry below gives a single TCR beta chain sequence along with its context. This specimen belongs to a study of cytomegalovirus exposure and HLA in healthy donors. PCR employed 60 Vbeta and 13 Jbeta primers. Clones were sequenced by immunoSEQ multiplex PCR, and TCRdb holds only the in-frame ones, with some missing. Of around 140,000 clones in the sample, 70% to 75% were seen once. Sequences were obtained from PBMCs. The TCR was taken from a male donor in good health and CMV-seronegative.

CDR3 bases: TGTGCCAGCAGCTCGACACCCACCTACGAGCAGTACTTC. Protein: CASSSTPTYEQYF. This chain links TRBV28 with TRBJ2-7; no clear D. The V and J ends lost 6 bases and 2 bases respectively, with 11 bases between them. From germline, CDR1 is MDHEN and CDR2 SYDVKM. The CDR3 runs to 13 residues.